A selection of T cell receptor beta chains follows, all from one sample in a study of Ad26.COV2.S vaccination and SARS-CoV-2 variants. TCRdb's copy holds only in-frame clones and misses some; the assay was immunoSEQ multiplex PCR. The sample gives 350,000 to 450,000 clones, roughly four fifths of which show up once; nearly 7.5% is in the top ten. Sequences were derived from peripheral blood, sampled in a trial of Ad26.COV2.S vaccine versus placebo. The source is a person aged 18-60 years who received the Ad26.COV2.S COVID-19 vaccine or a placebo. The CDR3 runs from the conserved cysteine through the conserved F or W. A D gene is named only where the DNA matches it firmly. Rows may omit the clone size; those that give it use once, few, many or a size class.

NA | 15 | NA | TRBJ2-7 | TRBV6-6 | CASSQGQLKGDEQYF | TGTGCCAGCAGCCAGGGACAACTGAAAGGTGACGAGCAGTACTTC
NA | 16 | NA | TRBJ2-7 | TRBV19 | CASSPSVVYRAYEQYF | TGTGCCAGTAGCCCCTCCGTAGTTTACAGGGCCTACGAGCAGTACTTC
NA | 15 | once | TRBJ1-5 | TRBV4-2 | CASSQGPAVGEPQHF | TGTGCCAGCAGCCAGGGCCCCGCGGTGGGGGAGCCCCAGCATTTT
NA | 12 | NA | TRBJ2-7 | TRBV29-1 | CSVEVRNYEQYF | TGCAGCGTTGAAGTGCGGAACTACGAGCAGTACTTC
NA | 14 | NA | TRBJ2-3 | TRBV7-2 | CASRARGGTDTQYF | TGTGCCAGCAGGGCAAGGGGCGGCACAGATACGCAGTATTTT
TRBD2 | 15 | NA | TRBJ2-7 | TRBV6-2/TRBV6-3 | CASSLLAGGSYEQYF | TGTGCCAGCAGCCTCCTAGCGGGAGGATCCTACGAGCAGTACTTC
NA | 17 | NA | TRBJ2-1 | TRBV5-1 | CASSPWGDFSSYNEQFF | TGCGCCAGCAGCCCATGGGGAGACTTCAGCTCCTACAATGAGCAGTTCTTC
NA | 12 | NA | TRBJ1-1 | TRBV2 | CASSADITEAFF | TGTGCCAGCAGTGCTGACATCACTGAAGCTTTCTTT
NA | 12 | NA | TRBJ2-7 | TRBV19 | CATSDSLYEQYF | TGTGCCACCAGTGACTCCCTCTACGAGCAGTACTTC
TRBD1 | 13 | NA | TRBJ1-5 | TRBV12-5 | CASGDRGDQPQHF | TGTGCTAGTGGAGACAGGGGTGACCAGCCCCAGCATTTT
NA | 13 | NA | TRBJ1-2 | TRBV5-6 | CASSPPDSEEYTF | TGTGCCAGCAGCCCCCCGGACAGTGAAGAGTACACCTTC
NA | 15 | NA | TRBJ1-5 | TRBV19 | CASSISRTGNQPQHF | TGTGCCAGTAGTATTTCCCGGACGGGCAATCAGCCCCAGCATTTT
NA | 16 | once | TRBJ1-2 | TRBV3-1/TRBV3-2 | CASSHQRDAPNYGYTF | TGTGCCAGCAGCCACCAGAGGGACGCCCCTAACTATGGCTACACCTTC
NA | 13 | once | TRBJ1-1 | TRBV2 | CASSPARGTEAFF | TGTGCCAGCAGTCCCGCCCGGGGCACTGAAGCTTTCTTT
TRBD1 | 15 | NA | TRBJ2-3 | TRBV9 | CASSAGTVGTDTQYF | TGTGCCAGCAGCGCAGGGACAGTTGGCACAGATACGCAGTATTTT
NA | 13 | NA | TRBJ2-5 | TRBV7-9 | CASSLRRPRTQYF | TGTGCCAGCAGCTTAAGGCGGCCGCGGACCCAGTACTTC
NA | 13 | NA | TRBJ2-3 | TRBV11-3 | CASSGPAGDTQYF | TGTGCCAGCTCCGGACCAGCCGGGGATACGCAGTATTTT
NA | 15 | few | TRBJ2-3 | TRBV4-2 | CASSPRGFEADTQYF | TGTGCCAGCAGCCCCCGGGGTTTTGAGGCAGATACGCAGTATTTT
NA | 12 | NA | TRBJ1-2 | TRBV19 | CALRTAFDGYTF | TGTGCCCTCAGGACCGCTTTTGATGGCTACACCTTC
NA | 13 | NA | TRBJ1-2 | TRBV6-5 | CASSRGDNYGYTF | TGTGCCAGCAGTCGGGGGGACAACTATGGCTACACCTTC
TRBD1 | 16 | NA | TRBJ2-2 | TRBV27 | CASSLGWTGGPGELFF | TGTGCCAGCAGTTTAGGATGGACAGGGGGCCCCGGGGAGCTGTTTTTT
NA | 14 | NA | TRBJ1-2 | TRBV6-5 | CASTPVQEPYGYTF | TGTGCCAGCACCCCGGTACAGGAGCCCTATGGCTACACCTTC
NA | 13 | NA | TRBJ2-2 | TRBV2 | CASSEEPYQRLFF | TGTGCCAGCAGTGAAGAGCCCTACCAGAGGCTGTTTTTT
NA | 16 | NA | TRBJ1-6 | TRBV5-4 | CASSLGGLRGDSPLHF | TGTGCCAGCAGCTTGGGCGGACTAAGAGGGGATTCACCCCTCCACTTT
NA | 12 | few | TRBJ1-1 | TRBV2 | CASSVGNTEAFF | TGTGCCAGCAGTGTTGGGAACACTGAAGCTTTCTTT
NA | 16 | NA | TRBJ2-1 | TRBV18 | CASSPPRGPLSNEQFF | TGTGCCAGCTCACCACCCCGGGGGCCCCTGAGCAATGAGCAGTTCTTC
NA | 11 | NA | TRBJ2-1 | TRBV27 | CASSRRNEQFF | TGTGCCAGCAGCCGCAGGAATGAGCAGTTCTTC
NA | 12 | few | TRBJ1-3 | TRBV3-1/TRBV3-2 | CASSPSRGTIYF | TGTGCCAGCAGCCCCTCCCGGGGCACCATATATTTT
NA | 16 | NA | TRBJ1-4 | TRBV7-9 | CASSPQKDRANEKLFF | TGTGCCAGCAGCCCACAAAAAGACAGAGCGAATGAAAAACTGTTTTTT
NA | 17 | NA | TRBJ2-3 | TRBV7-2 | CASSLVFGGQPTDTQYF | TGTGCCAGCAGCTTAGTGTTTGGCGGACAGCCCACAGATACGCAGTATTTT
NA | 13 | NA | TRBJ2-5 | TRBV13 | CASSARGQETQYF | TGTGCCAGCAGCGCCCGGGGACAAGAGACCCAGTACTTC
TRBD1 | 15 | NA | TRBJ2-7 | TRBV4-1 | CASSRLQGAPYEQYF | TGCGCCAGCAGCCGGTTACAGGGGGCCCCCTACGAGCAGTACTTC
NA | 14 | NA | TRBJ1-4 | TRBV5-3 | CARSLDRGNEKLFF | TGTGCCAGAAGCTTGGACAGAGGGAATGAAAAACTGTTTTTT
NA | 12 | few | TRBJ2-2 | TRBV18 | CASSPSTGELFF | TGTGCCAGCTCACCAAGCACCGGGGAGCTGTTTTTT
NA | 15 | once | TRBJ2-1 | TRBV5-1 | CASSLEGIGHNEQFF | TGCGCCAGCAGCTTGGAGGGCATCGGGCACAATGAGCAGTTCTTC
NA | 15 | NA | TRBJ2-3 | TRBV2 | CASSAQVGITDTQYF | TGTGCCAGCAGTGCGCAGGTGGGGATCACAGATACGCAGTATTTT
NA | 14 | few | TRBJ1-5 | TRBV19 | CASSIRDTNQPQHF | TGTGCCAGTAGTATCAGAGATACCAATCAGCCCCAGCATTTT
NA | 14 | NA | TRBJ1-2 | TRBV6-5 | CASSYSPRTKGYTF | TGTGCCAGCAGTTACTCGCCGCGTACCAAAGGCTACACCTTC
NA | 15 | once | TRBJ2-3 | TRBV5-4 | CASSLAWWGQDTQYF | TGTGCCAGCAGCTTGGCCTGGTGGGGACAAGATACGCAGTATTTT
TRBD1 | 15 | NA | TRBJ2-1 | TRBV7-9 | CASSVPGTGWNEQFF | TGTGCCAGCAGTGTTCCCGGGACAGGGTGGAATGAGCAGTTCTTC
NA | 16 | NA | TRBJ1-5 | TRBV4-3 | CASSQGFGGSGQPQHF | TGCGCCAGCAGCCAAGGATTCGGGGGATCTGGTCAGCCCCAGCATTTT
NA | 17 | NA | TRBJ1-4 | TRBV4-2 | CASSQDPNWPANEKLFF | TGTGCCAGCAGCCAAGATCCTAACTGGCCGGCTAATGAAAAACTGTTTTTT
NA | 13 | NA | TRBJ2-7 | TRBV4-1 | CASSQDLTKQQYF | TGCGCCAGCAGCCAAGATCTCACGAAGCAGCAGTACTTC
NA | 15 | NA | TRBJ1-2 | TRBV6-1 | CASSDLMVRGTGYTF | TGTGCCAGCAGTGATCTAATGGTCAGGGGCACTGGCTACACCTTC
NA | 12 | few | TRBJ1-2 | TRBV2 | CATVGDNYGYTF | TGTGCCACCGTGGGGGACAACTATGGCTACACCTTC
TRBD2 | 17 | NA | TRBJ2-2 | TRBV4-2 | CASSQVGLAANTGELFF | TGTGCCAGCAGCCAGGTGGGACTAGCGGCGAACACCGGGGAGCTGTTTTTT
NA | 15 | once | TRBJ2-4 | TRBV14 | CASSPLGGGGNIQYF | TGTGCCAGCAGCCCACTGGGGGGCGGGGGAAACATTCAGTACTTC
NA | 12 | NA | TRBJ1-1 | TRBV2 | CASSEDGARAFF | TGTGCCAGCAGTGAAGACGGGGCGAGAGCTTTCTTT
TRBD1 | 15 | NA | TRBJ2-1 | TRBV5-1 | CASSLEGQTYNEQFF | TGCGCCAGCAGCTTGGAGGGACAGACCTACAATGAGCAGTTCTTC
NA | 13 | NA | TRBJ2-1 | TRBV5-1 | CASSLRSYNEQFF | TGCGCCAGCAGCTTGCGATCTTACAATGAGCAGTTCTTC
NA | 15 | NA | TRBJ2-3 | TRBV9 | CASSSDTLHTDTQYF | TGTGCCAGCAGCTCCGACACACTTCACACAGATACGCAGTATTTT
NA | 14 | NA | TRBJ2-1 | TRBV6-5 | CASRAQTGGREQFF | TGTGCCAGCAGGGCCCAGACGGGGGGCCGTGAGCAGTTCTTC
TRBD1 | 16 | few | TRBJ1-5 | TRBV6-2/TRBV6-3 | CASSSTGADGNQPQHF | TGTGCCAGCAGTTCGACAGGGGCCGATGGCAATCAGCCCCAGCATTTT
NA | 12 | few | TRBJ2-7 | TRBV30 | CAWNRLPYEQYF | TGTGCCTGGAATCGACTCCCCTACGAGCAGTACTTC
NA | 14 | once | TRBJ2-5 | TRBV5-5 | CASSSGPGWETQYF | TGTGCCAGCAGCTCGGGACCTGGGTGGGAGACCCAGTACTTC
NA | 13 | NA | TRBJ2-7 | TRBV9 | CASSVGPADEQYF | TGTGCCAGCAGCGTAGGCCCTGCGGACGAGCAGTACTTC
NA | 14 | NA | TRBJ2-1 | TRBV18 | CASSPPYRENEQFF | TGTGCCAGCTCACCACCTTACAGGGAGAATGAGCAGTTCTTC